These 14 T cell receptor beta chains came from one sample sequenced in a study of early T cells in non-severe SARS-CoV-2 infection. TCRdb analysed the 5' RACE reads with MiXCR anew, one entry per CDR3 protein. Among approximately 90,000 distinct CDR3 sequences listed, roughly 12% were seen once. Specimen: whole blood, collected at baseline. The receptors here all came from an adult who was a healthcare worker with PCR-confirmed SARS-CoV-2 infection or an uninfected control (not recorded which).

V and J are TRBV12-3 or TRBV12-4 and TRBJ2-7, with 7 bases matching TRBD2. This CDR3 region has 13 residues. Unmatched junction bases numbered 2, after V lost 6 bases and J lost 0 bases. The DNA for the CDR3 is TGTGCCAGCAGCCGGGACTACTCCTACGAGCAGTACTTC. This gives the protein CASSRDYSYEQYF.

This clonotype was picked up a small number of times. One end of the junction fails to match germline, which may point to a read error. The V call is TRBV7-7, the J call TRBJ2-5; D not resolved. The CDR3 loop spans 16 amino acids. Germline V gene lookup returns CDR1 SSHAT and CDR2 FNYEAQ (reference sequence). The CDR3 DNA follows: TGTGCTAGCAGCTTAGGTGTAGCAGACCCTCAAGAGACCCAGTACTTC. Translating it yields CASSLGVADPQETQYF.

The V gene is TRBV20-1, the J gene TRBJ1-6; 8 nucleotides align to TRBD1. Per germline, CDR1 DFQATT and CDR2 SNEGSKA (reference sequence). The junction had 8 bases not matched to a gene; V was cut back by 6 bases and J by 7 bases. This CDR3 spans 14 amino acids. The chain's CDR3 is CSANDRGKNSPLHF. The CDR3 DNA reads TGCAGTGCGAACGACAGGGGAAAGAATTCACCCCTCCACTTT.

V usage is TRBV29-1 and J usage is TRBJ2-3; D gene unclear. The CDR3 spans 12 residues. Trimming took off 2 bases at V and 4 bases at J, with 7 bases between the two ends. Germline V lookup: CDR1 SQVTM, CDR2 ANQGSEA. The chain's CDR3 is CSVETGADTQYF. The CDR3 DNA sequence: TGCAGCGTTGAAACGGGTGCAGATACGCAGTATTTT.

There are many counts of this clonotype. The CDR3 is CARGTENSPLHF. CDR3 bases: TGTGCCAGAGGGACAGAGAATTCACCCCTCCACTTT. The chain recombines TRBV2 with TRBJ1-6; 7 bases agree with TRBD1. This CDR3 is 12 amino acids long. From germline, CDR1 is SNHLY and CDR2 FYNNEI. The V segment lost 9 bases and the J segment 7 bases; nucleotides outside the gene matches: 3.

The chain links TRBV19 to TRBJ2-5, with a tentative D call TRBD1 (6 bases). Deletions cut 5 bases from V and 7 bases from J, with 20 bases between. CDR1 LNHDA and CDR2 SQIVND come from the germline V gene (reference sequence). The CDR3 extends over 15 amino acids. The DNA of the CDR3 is TGTGCCAGTAGTCCAACTCCTCCAGGGGTGGTGACCCAGTACTTC. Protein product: CASSPTPPGVVTQYF.

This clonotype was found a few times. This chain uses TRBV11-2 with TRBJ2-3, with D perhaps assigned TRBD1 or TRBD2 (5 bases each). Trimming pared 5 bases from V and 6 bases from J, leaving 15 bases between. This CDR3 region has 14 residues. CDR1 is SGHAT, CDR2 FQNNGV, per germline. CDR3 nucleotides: TGTGCCAGCAGCATGGACGGGGCCCCCGATACGCAGTATTTT. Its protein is CASSMDGAPDTQYF. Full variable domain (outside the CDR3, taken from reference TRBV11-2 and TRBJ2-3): EAGVAQSPRYKIIEKRQSVAFWCNPISGHATLYWYQQILGQGPKLLIQFQNNGVVDDSQLPKDRFSAERLKGVDSTLKIQPAKLEDSAVYLCASSMDGAPDTQYFGPGTRLTVL.

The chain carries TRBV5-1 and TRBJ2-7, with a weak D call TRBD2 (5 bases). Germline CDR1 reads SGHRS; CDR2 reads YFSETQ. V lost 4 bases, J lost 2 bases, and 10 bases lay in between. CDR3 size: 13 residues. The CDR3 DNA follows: TGCGCCAGCAGCATGGACTTACCCTACGAGCAGTACTTC. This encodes CASSMDLPYEQYF.

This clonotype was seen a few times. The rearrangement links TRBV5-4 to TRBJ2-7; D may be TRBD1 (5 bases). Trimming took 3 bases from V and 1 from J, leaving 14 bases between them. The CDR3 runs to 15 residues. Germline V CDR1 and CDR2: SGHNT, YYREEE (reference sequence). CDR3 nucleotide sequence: TGTGCCAGCAGCTCGTTGTCAGGGATGTCCTACGAGCAGTACTTC. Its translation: CASSSLSGMSYEQYF.

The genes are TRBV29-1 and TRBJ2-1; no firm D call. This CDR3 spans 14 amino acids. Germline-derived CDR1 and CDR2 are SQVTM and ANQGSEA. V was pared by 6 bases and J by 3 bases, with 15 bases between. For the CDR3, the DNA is TGCAGCGTGATACCAGGTGATTACTACAATGAGCAGTTCTTC. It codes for CSVIPGDYYNEQFF.

CDR3 DNA sequence: TGCGCCAGCAGCTTCGGTGACAGTAACTATGGCTACACCTTC. Translating gives CASSFGDSNYGYTF. The genes are TRBV5-1 and TRBJ1-2, with a tentative D call TRBD1 (5 bases). The V and J ends lost 2 bases and 1 base respectively, with 9 bases between them. CDR3 size: 14 residues. Germline-derived CDR1 and CDR2 are SGHRS and YFSETQ.

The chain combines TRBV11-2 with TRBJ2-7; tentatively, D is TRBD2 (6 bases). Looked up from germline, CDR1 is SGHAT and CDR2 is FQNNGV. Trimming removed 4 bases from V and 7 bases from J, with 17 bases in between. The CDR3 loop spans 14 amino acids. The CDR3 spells CASSSRRGIREQYF. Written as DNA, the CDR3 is TGTGCCAGCAGCTCCCGACGGGGGATACGAGAGCAGTACTTC.

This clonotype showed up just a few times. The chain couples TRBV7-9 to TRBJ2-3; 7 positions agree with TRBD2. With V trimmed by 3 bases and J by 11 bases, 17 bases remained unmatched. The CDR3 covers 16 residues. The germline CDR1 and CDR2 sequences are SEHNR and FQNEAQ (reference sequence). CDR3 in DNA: TGTGCCAGCAGCTTGCAGGGCGGGGGTCCCCTCGCGGGGCAGTATTTT. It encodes CASSLQGGGPLAGQYF.

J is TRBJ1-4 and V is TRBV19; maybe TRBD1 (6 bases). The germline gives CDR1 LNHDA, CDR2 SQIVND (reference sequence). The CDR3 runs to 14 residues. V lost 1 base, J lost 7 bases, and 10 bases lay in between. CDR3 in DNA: TGTGCCAGTAGTATAGCAGGGGCGGGTGAAAAACTGTTTTTT. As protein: CASSIAGAGEKLFF.